This T cell receptor beta chain derives from a study of blood T cell repertoires in COVID-19. The CDR3 sequence is 16 residues long. After removal of 3 bases from V and 4 bases from J, the junction contained 7 bases not matched to a gene. CDR1 and CDR2 (germline): SGHDN, FVKESK. This clone was observed once. Those enrolled, adults aged about 18 to 89 years, came from 24 US areas. Cohort allocation depended upon clinical history that participants reported. The assay was immunoSEQ multiplex PCR, and TCRdb's table has in-frame clones only and misses some. The sample contains roughly 250,000 clones, approximately 86% of which appear only once.

The sample was PBMCs or T cells enriched from blood (not recorded which). The TCR originated in a woman in her forties or fifties who had recovered from COVID-19. The V gene is TRBV14, the J gene TRBJ2-3; TRBD2 aligns across 10 bases. CDR3: CASSHSSGRTSDTQYF. DNA for the CDR3: TGTGCCAGCAGCCACTCTAGCGGGAGAACCTCAGATACGCAGTATTTT.